The sequence of this T cell receptor (beta chain) was determined in a study of T cells in Graves' hyperthyroidism and ophthalmopathy. TCR beta CDR3 sequences were amplified from RNA transcripts. During a first-round RT-PCR of the TCR CDR3, the HTBI primer set was used. TCRdb reprocessed the multiplex PCR reads via MiXCR and lists one record per CDR3 protein. Among 640,000 or so distinct CDR3 sequences listed, 14% to 15% were seen once. Trimming cost V 2 bases and J 7 bases, with 15 bases left between them. Germline V CDR1 and CDR2: MGHDK, SYGVNS. This CDR3 comprises 15 residues. At least ten counts were recorded for this clonotype.

The J gene is TRBJ1-5, the V gene TRBV25-1, with TRBD1 as a possible D gene (5 bases). Sequencing was carried out using blood. This clonotype originated in a woman aged 35 to 49 with Graves' ophthalmopathy. CDR3 DNA: TGTGCCAGCAGTGAAGGGGGAAACCGAGGACAGCCCCAGCATTTT. Protein product: CASSEGGNRGQPQHF.